Shown below are 28 T cell receptor beta chains from a single sample sequenced in a study of T cell responses to AZD1222 COVID-19 vaccine. Sequencing was performed with immunoSEQ multiplex PCR; in TCRdb, only in-frame clones are kept and a portion is missing. Of roughly 120,000 clones in the sample, roughly 90% were seen once. Source: peripheral blood, taken on day 0 of AZD1222 vaccination. The receptors here all came from an adult in good health.

V usage is TRBV5-8 and J usage is TRBJ2-1; 9 bases map to TRBD2. Unmatched junction bases numbered 14, after V lost 0 bases and J lost 10 bases. This CDR3 comprises 17 residues. Germline CDR1 SGHTS, CDR2 YDEGEE. Here the CDR3 reads CASSLAATSGSLNEQFF. The CDR3 DNA reads as TGTGCCAGCAGCTTGGCCGCGACTAGCGGATCCCTGAACGAGCAGTTCTTC.

V and J are TRBV9 and TRBJ2-2; D is ambiguous. The CDR3 spans 13 residues. Deletions cut 0 bases from V and 5 bases from J, with 5 bases between. From germline, CDR1 is SGDLS and CDR2 YYNGEE. The CDR3 region is CASSVVRTGELFF. The CDR3 DNA is TGTGCCAGCAGCGTAGTTAGAACCGGGGAGCTGTTTTTT.

This clone was recorded only once. V gene TRBV18 combines with J gene TRBJ1-4; a weak D match, TRBD1 (5 bases). This CDR3 is built from 15 residues. V was trimmed by 1 base and J by 7 bases, leaving 13 bases between them. Germline V gives CDR1 KGHSH, CDR2 LQKENI. CDR3 DNA: TGTGCCAGCTCACCACTAAACGGCGGGGGTGAAAAACTGTTTTTT. This codes for CASSPLNGGGEKLFF.

The chain joins TRBV4-1 to TRBJ2-7; 7 nucleotides agree with TRBD1. The CDR3 length is 16 residues. CDR1 is MGHRA and CDR2 is YSYEKL in the germline V gene. V lost 1 base, J lost 4 bases, and 10 bases stayed unmatched. The CDR3 DNA follows: TGCGCCAGCAGCCAAGGGTCCTCAGGGGGTTTATACGAGCAGTACTTC. This sequence encodes CASSQGSSGGLYEQYF.

The J gene is TRBJ2-2, the V gene TRBV10-3, with D possibly matching TRBD1 (6 bases). The CDR3 spans 14 residues. V was trimmed by 6 bases and J by 5 bases, leaving 13 bases between them. The germline CDR1 and CDR2 sequences are ENHRY and SYGVKD. The CDR3 protein is CAIRQGSETGELFF. The CDR3 DNA follows: TGTGCCATCAGACAGGGATCAGAAACCGGGGAGCTGTTTTTT.

Remarks on this clone: Other DNA variants within this sample encode the same CDR3. The chain recombines TRBV28 with TRBJ1-2, with TRBD1 matching over 11 bases. V shed 4 bases and J 5 bases; nucleotides not matched to a gene: 3. Germline CDR1 reads MDHEN; CDR2 reads SYDVKM. The length of the CDR3 is 14 residues. The CDR3 region is CASSSGQGGYGYTF. CDR3 nucleotides: TGTGCCAGCAGTTCGGGACAGGGGGGTTATGGCTACACCTTC.

The chain joins TRBV28 to TRBJ2-1; 7 bases fit TRBD2. This CDR3 contains 16 residues. V shed 6 bases, J shed 0 bases, and the junction held 8 bases outside the gene matches. Germline V gene sequence: CDR1 MDHEN, CDR2 SYDVKM. The CDR3 protein is CASSPLAGSSYNEQFF. DNA of the CDR3: TGTGCCAGCAGCCCATTAGCGGGTAGCTCCTACAATGAGCAGTTCTTC.

The chain employs TRBV28 and TRBJ2-1; a possible D gene is TRBD2 (6 bases). The CDR3 sequence is 16 residues long. V lost 6 bases and J lost 3, with 18 bases in between. Per germline, CDR1 MDHEN and CDR2 SYDVKM. CDR3 nucleotides: TGTGCCAGCAGCCCCTCAACGGGAGCTGGCTACAATGAGCAGTTCTTC. Translation: CASSPSTGAGYNEQFF. The whole variable domain, remainder taken from reference TRBV28 and TRBJ2-1, is DVKVTQSSRYLVKRTGEKVFLECVQDMDHENMFWYRQDPGLGLRLIYFSYDVKMKEKGDIPEGYSVSREKKERFSLILESASTNQTSMYLCASSPSTGAGYNEQFFGPGTRLTVL.

A few counts support this clone. The gene calls are TRBV11-2 and TRBJ2-7, with D tentatively TRBD2 (5 bases). In germline, CDR1 is SGHAT, CDR2 FQNNGV. V gave up 2 bases and J gave up 4 bases, with 18 bases separating them. CDR3 length: 16 amino acids. The CDR3 is CASSLPRYRGSYEQYF. Written as DNA, the CDR3 is TGTGCCAGCAGCTTACCTCGGTATCGGGGTTCTTACGAGCAGTACTTC.

The V call is TRBV9, the J call TRBJ1-4; D possibly corresponds to TRBD1 (5 bases). Germline-derived CDR1 and CDR2 are SGDLS and YYNGEE. The CDR3 length is 17 residues. The ends were cut back, 3 bases at V and 0 bases at J, with 15 bases in the middle. DNA for the CDR3: TGTGCCAGCAGCGCCACCCAAGGGGTTGCAACTAATGAAAAACTGTTTTTT. Residues: CASSATQGVATNEKLFF.

The chain couples TRBV19 to TRBJ2-1; D is perhaps TRBD2 (6 bases). Per germline, CDR1 LNHDA and CDR2 SQIVND (reference sequence). This CDR3 region has 17 residues. V lost 5 bases, J lost 0 bases, and 17 bases lay in between. As DNA, the CDR3 is TGTGCCAGTAGTCCAAATATAGCGGCCTCCTCCTACAATGAGCAGTTCTTC. It codes for CASSPNIAASSYNEQFF.

The rearrangement joins TRBV30 to TRBJ1-2, with a weak D call TRBD1 (5 bases). Deletions cut 6 bases from V and 9 bases from J, with 17 bases between. The length of the CDR3 is 12 residues. The germline V gene has CDR1 GTSNPN and CDR2 SVGIG (reference sequence). CDR3 sequence reads: CACVLGPSSYTF. The CDR3, as DNA: TGTGCCTGTGTTCTGGGGCCTTCTAGCTACACCTTC.

This chain joins TRBV6-1 and TRBJ2-2, with 9 positions matching TRBD2. Germline values: CDR1 MNHNS, CDR2 SASEGT. This CDR3 is 15 amino acids long. Losses at the gene ends were 1 base for V and 7 bases for J; bases not matched to a gene: 4. CDR3 sequence reads: CASSEVAGADGELFF. The CDR3 bases are TGTGCCAGCAGTGAAGTAGCGGGAGCCGACGGGGAGCTGTTTTTT.

The chain links TRBV6-5 to TRBJ1-4; 9 positions match TRBD1. Germline CDR1 and CDR2: MNHEY and SVGAGI. Germline trimming cut 6 bases from V and 7 bases from J; bases unmatched to any gene: 6. The length of the CDR3 is 14 residues. The CDR3 loop is CASSYTGGGEKLFF. The CDR3 bases are TGTGCCAGCAGCTACACAGGGGGCGGTGAAAAACTGTTTTTT.

The V gene is TRBV27, the J gene TRBJ2-5; tentatively, D is TRBD2 (6 bases). The CDR3 contains 14 residues. V gave up 5 bases and J gave up 5 bases, with 15 bases separating them. The germline V gene encodes CDR1 MNHEY and CDR2 SMNVEV (reference sequence). The CDR3 nucleotides are TGTGCCAGCAGTAAGGGACTTAGAGGGGAGACCCAGTACTTC. Amino acid sequence: CASSKGLRGETQYF.

This clone has just one count. The V call is TRBV2, the J call TRBJ2-2; D may be TRBD2 (6 bases). Looked up from germline, CDR1 is SNHLY and CDR2 is FYNNEI. The CDR3 is made up of 15 amino acids. V was pared by 6 bases and J by 5 bases, with 16 bases between. The CDR3 DNA follows: TGTGCCAGCAGGGAGGGGACGGTGGGGACCGGGGAGCTGTTTTTT. Translated, it gives CASREGTVGTGELFF.

About this clone: This sample includes further DNA sequences coding for the same CDR3. V and J are TRBV10-1 and TRBJ1-5, with 11 nucleotides matching TRBD1. The CDR3 runs 15 residues. Trimming took 6 bases from V and 6 from J; bases not matched to a gene: 7. Germline V gene lookup returns CDR1 WNHNN and CDR2 SYGVQD (reference sequence). The CDR3 nucleotides are TGCGCCAGCAGCGCAGGACAGGGGGCAGGTCAGCCCCAGCATTTT. This translates into CASSAGQGAGQPQHF.

The gene calls are TRBV19 and TRBJ1-2, with D perhaps matching TRBD1 (6 bases). V lost 4 bases, J lost 7 bases, and 13 bases lay in between. CDR1 LNHDA and CDR2 SQIVND come from the germline V gene (reference sequence). The CDR3 contains 13 residues. The CDR3 region has the DNA TGTGCCAGTAGTACCGAAGGGGGGTTTGGCTACACCTTC. Its protein product is CASSTEGGFGYTF. The full variable domain, in which reference TRBV19 and TRBJ1-2 provide the parts outside the CDR3, is DGGITQSPKYLFRKEGQNVTLSCEQNLNHDAMYWYRQDPGQGLRLIYYSQIVNDFQKGDIAEGYSVSREKKESFPLTVTSAQKNPTAFYLCASSTEGGFGYTFGSGTRLTVV.

The chain combines TRBV5-1 with TRBJ2-7; D remains ambiguous. The CDR3 covers 14 residues. Trimming removed 3 bases at V and 4 bases at J, with 14 bases between. The germline V gene has CDR1 SGHRS and CDR2 YFSETQ. The CDR3 DNA is TGCGCCAGCAGCTCCAGCTCGACCCTATACGAGCAGTACTTC. Protein: CASSSSSTLYEQYF.

The chain uses TRBV6-2 or TRBV6-3 and TRBJ1-5, with D unclear. The V end was cut by 2 bases, the J end by 6 bases, with 8 bases between. CDR1 and CDR2 (germline): MNHEY, SVGEGT. CDR3 length: 13 amino acids. This CDR3 reads CASSYVQFQPQHF. The CDR3 DNA is TGTGCCAGCAGTTACGTTCAGTTTCAGCCCCAGCATTTT.

This clone was detected only once. CDR3 region: CASSLEAGVYNEQFF. In DNA, the CDR3 is TGTGCCAGCAGTTTAGAAGCGGGGGTATACAATGAGCAGTTCTTC. This chain connects TRBV28 to TRBJ2-1; 8 bases align to TRBD2. With V trimmed by 2 bases and J by 4 bases, 4 bases remained unmatched. The germline gives CDR1 MDHEN, CDR2 SYDVKM. This CDR3 is 15 amino acids long.

The CDR3 here is CATQDRGSFYGYTF. The CDR3 region has the DNA TGTGCCACCCAAGACAGGGGGAGTTTCTATGGCTACACCTTC. The chain is built from TRBV6-5 and TRBJ1-2; 9 nucleotides align to TRBD1. J lost 4 bases, V lost 10 bases, and 10 bases had no gene match. Germline assignment: CDR1 MNHEY and CDR2 SVGAGI. The CDR3 loop spans 14 amino acids.

The chain carries TRBV3-1 (or the pseudogene TRBV3-2) and TRBJ2-1; D is possibly TRBD2 (6 bases). Germline loops: CDR1 LGHDT, CDR2 YNNKEL (reference sequence). V was pared by 1 base and J by 9 bases, with 13 bases between. The CDR3 has 14 amino acids. The CDR3 DNA reads TGTGCCAGCAGCCAAGGGGGCGGGGTGGGTGAGCAGTTCTTC. Amino acids: CASSQGGGVGEQFF.

The chain links TRBV2 to TRBJ2-3, with 7 positions matching TRBD2. Trimming removed 6 bases from V and 5 bases from J; junction bases left unmatched: 11. From germline, CDR1 is SNHLY and CDR2 FYNNEI. This CDR3 region has 15 residues. CDR3 sequence (DNA): TGTGCCAGCAGCCTCCTAGCGGACCCCAGAGATACGCAGTATTTT. Translation gives CASSLLADPRDTQYF.

The rearrangement links TRBV6-2 or TRBV6-3 to TRBJ2-3; TRBD1 matches 10 bases. Germline V gene data show CDR1 as MNHEY and CDR2 as SVGEGT. The trim removed 2 bases at V and 8 bases at J, leaving 4 bases unmatched. CDR3 length equals 14 residues. The DNA of the CDR3 is TGTGCCAGCAGTTACCCTGGGACAGGGGTTACGCAGTATTTT. It is translated as CASSYPGTGVTQYF.

V gene TRBV2 combines with J gene TRBJ1-5; D not resolved. V was shortened by 7 bases and J by 2 bases, with 15 bases between the two germline ends. Germline V CDR1 and CDR2: SNHLY, FYNNEI. There are 15 residues in the CDR3. DNA for the CDR3: TGTGCCAGCACCGGGGAGGAGCCTGGCAATCAGCCCCAGCATTTT. It yields the protein CASTGEEPGNQPQHF.

The V call is TRBV18, the J call TRBJ2-2, with 7 bases identical to TRBD2. The CDR3 is 17 residues long. Losses at the gene ends were 4 bases for V and 4 bases for J; bases not matched to a gene: 12. Germline V lookup: CDR1 KGHSH, CDR2 LQKENI. This CDR3 is CASSQMPPSGTTGELFF. Here the CDR3 DNA reads TGTGCCAGCTCACAAATGCCCCCTAGCGGAACCACCGGGGAGCTGTTTTTT.

V usage is TRBV19 and J usage is TRBJ1-3; no reliable D call. Per the germline V gene, CDR1 is LNHDA and CDR2 is SQIVND (reference sequence). The V end lost 9 bases, the J end lost 2 bases, and 11 bases lay between the germline ends. The CDR3 sequence is 13 residues long. This CDR3 is CASLGDPGNTIYF. CDR3 DNA sequence: TGTGCCAGCCTCGGGGATCCTGGAAACACCATATATTTT.